Listed below are T cell receptor beta chains from one sample, sequenced in a study of cytotoxic CD8 clonotypes in ibrutinib-treated CLL. Profiled with immunoSEQ multiplex PCR; TCRdb holds only in-frame clones, not every one. The sample consists of 330,000 or so clones, around 66% of them appearing once. Here the sequenced sample was PBMCs, taken after 36 months of ibrutinib treatment. These TCRs come from a human donor with chronic lymphocytic leukemia. Both conserved end residues are part of each CDR3. A D gene is named only where the DNA matches it firmly. Clone size is given for some rows only: seen once, a few or many times, or a class if the clone is expanded.

d_call: .
clone_size: .
v_call: TRBV28
j_call: TRBJ2-7
cdr3_aa: CASRVHAARAAYEQYF
cdr3_nt: TGTGCCAGCAGAGTACACGCGGCGAGGGCAGCCTACGAGCAGTACTTC

d_call: .
clone_size: .
v_call: TRBV5-1
j_call: TRBJ2-7
cdr3_aa: CASSYRGTRYEQYF
cdr3_nt: TGCGCCAGCAGCTACAGAGGGACTCGGTACGAGCAGTACTTC

d_call: TRBD2
clone_size: .
v_call: TRBV10-3
j_call: TRBJ2-3
cdr3_aa: CAIRGALAGEKYF
cdr3_nt: TGTGCCATCAGAGGGGCTCTAGCGGGAGAAAAGTATTTT

d_call: TRBD2
clone_size: .
v_call: TRBV4-1
j_call: TRBJ2-7
cdr3_aa: CASSLDPRRLAGEVYEQYF
cdr3_nt: TGCGCCAGCAGCCTCGACCCCAGGAGGCTAGCGGGAGAAGTGTACGAGCAGTACTTC

d_call: .
clone_size: .
v_call: TRBV10-3
j_call: TRBJ2-2
cdr3_aa: CAISPSGAGELFF
cdr3_nt: TGTGCCATCAGCCCCTCGGGGGCCGGGGAGCTGTTTTTT

d_call: .
clone_size: .
v_call: TRBV29-1
j_call: TRBJ2-1
cdr3_aa: CSVEYGRSVRDEQFF
cdr3_nt: TGCAGCGTTGAATATGGGCGCTCGGTTAGGGATGAGCAGTTCTTC

d_call: TRBD1
clone_size: .
v_call: TRBV14
j_call: TRBJ2-7
cdr3_aa: CASSWGQGAYEQYF
cdr3_nt: TGTGCCAGCAGCTGGGGACAGGGCGCCTACGAGCAGTACTTC

d_call: .
clone_size: .
v_call: TRBV6-5
j_call: TRBJ1-2
cdr3_aa: CASSYSHRLYGYTF
cdr3_nt: TGTGCCAGCAGTTACTCACACAGACTCTATGGCTACACCTTC

d_call: TRBD2
clone_size: .
v_call: TRBV4-2
j_call: TRBJ2-3
cdr3_aa: CASSRTSGGINTQYF
cdr3_nt: TGTGCCAGCAGCCGGACTAGCGGGGGTATTAATACGCAGTATTTT

d_call: TRBD2
clone_size: .
v_call: TRBV29-1
j_call: TRBJ2-5
cdr3_aa: CSATSGLLETQYF
cdr3_nt: TGCAGTGCGACTAGCGGGTTGTTAGAGACCCAGTACTTC

d_call: TRBD1
clone_size: .
v_call: TRBV7-2
j_call: TRBJ1-2
cdr3_aa: CASSPQGQGPYGYTF
cdr3_nt: TGTGCCAGCAGCCCCCAGGGACAGGGGCCCTATGGCTACACCTTC

d_call: TRBD2
clone_size: .
v_call: TRBV2
j_call: TRBJ2-7
cdr3_aa: CASHPRGGPPYEQYF
cdr3_nt: TGTGCCAGCCACCCCCGGGGGGGGCCCCCCTACGAGCAGTACTTC

d_call: .
clone_size: .
v_call: TRBV15
j_call: TRBJ2-1
cdr3_aa: CATSIDGEQFF
cdr3_nt: TGTGCCACCAGCATAGACGGTGAGCAGTTCTTC

d_call: .
clone_size: .
v_call: TRBV7-9
j_call: TRBJ2-7
cdr3_aa: CASSFLGDRYEQYF
cdr3_nt: TGTGCCAGCAGCTTCCTGGGGGACCGCTACGAGCAGTACTTC

d_call: .
clone_size: .
v_call: TRBV13
j_call: TRBJ1-2
cdr3_aa: CASSHRGYYGYTF
cdr3_nt: TGTGCCAGCAGCCACCGGGGTTACTATGGCTACACCTTC

d_call: .
clone_size: .
v_call: TRBV6-5
j_call: TRBJ2-3
cdr3_aa: CASSYSLLVSADTQYF
cdr3_nt: TGTGCCAGCAGTTACTCCCTCTTAGTGTCGGCGGATACGCAGTATTTT

d_call: .
clone_size: .
v_call: TRBV4-1
j_call: TRBJ1-1
cdr3_aa: CASRFDTEAFF
cdr3_nt: TGCGCCAGCAGGTTCGACACTGAAGCTTTCTTT

d_call: TRBD2
clone_size: .
v_call: TRBV15
j_call: TRBJ2-7
cdr3_aa: CATSRAREASYEQYF
cdr3_nt: TGTGCCACCAGCAGAGCGCGGGAGGCCTCCTACGAGCAGTACTTC

d_call: TRBD1
clone_size: .
v_call: TRBV5-8
j_call: TRBJ1-5
cdr3_aa: CASSLEPGQLYSNQPQHF
cdr3_nt: TGTGCCAGCAGCTTGGAGCCGGGACAGCTATATAGCAATCAGCCCCAGCATTTT

d_call: .
clone_size: few
v_call: TRBV5-1
j_call: TRBJ1-1
cdr3_aa: CASSFQGIMNTEAFF
cdr3_nt: TGCGCCAGCAGCTTCCAGGGGATAATGAACACTGAAGCTTTCTTT

d_call: TRBD2
clone_size: .
v_call: TRBV6-1
j_call: TRBJ2-2
cdr3_aa: CASSERGLAGTGELFF
cdr3_nt: TGTGCCAGCAGTGAAAGGGGACTAGCGGGGACCGGGGAGCTGTTTTTT

d_call: .
clone_size: .
v_call: TRBV5-6
j_call: TRBJ2-3
cdr3_aa: CASSFSGTGTQYF
cdr3_nt: TGTGCCAGCAGCTTCTCGGGGACCGGTACGCAGTATTTT

d_call: .
clone_size: once
v_call: TRBV2
j_call: TRBJ1-4
cdr3_aa: CASSELPHEKLFF
cdr3_nt: TGTGCCAGCAGTGAGTTACCGCATGAAAAACTGTTTTTT

d_call: .
clone_size: .
v_call: TRBV4-1
j_call: TRBJ2-3
cdr3_aa: CASSHGQLSTDTQYF
cdr3_nt: TGCGCCAGCAGCCATGGACAGCTAAGCACAGATACGCAGTATTTT

d_call: .
clone_size: .
v_call: TRBV18
j_call: TRBJ1-5
cdr3_aa: CASSPWVLDQPQHF
cdr3_nt: TGTGCCAGCTCACCTTGGGTATTGGATCAGCCCCAGCATTTT

d_call: .
clone_size: .
v_call: TRBV27
j_call: TRBJ2-2
cdr3_aa: CASSQAFMGELFF
cdr3_nt: TGTGCCAGCAGCCAGGCCTTTATGGGGGAGCTGTTTTTT

d_call: TRBD1
clone_size: .
v_call: TRBV28
j_call: TRBJ1-2
cdr3_aa: CASRQNLGQLNYGYTF
cdr3_nt: TGTGCCAGCAGGCAGAACCTGGGACAGCTAAACTATGGCTACACCTTC

d_call: TRBD2
clone_size: few
v_call: TRBV18
j_call: TRBJ2-7
cdr3_aa: CASSPLAGWTREQYF
cdr3_nt: TGTGCCAGCTCGCCCTTAGCGGGCTGGACGCGGGAGCAGTACTTC

d_call: .
clone_size: .
v_call: TRBV18
j_call: TRBJ1-3
cdr3_aa: CASSANGGSGNTIYF
cdr3_nt: TGTGCCAGCTCAGCCAACGGGGGCTCCGGAAACACCATATATTTT